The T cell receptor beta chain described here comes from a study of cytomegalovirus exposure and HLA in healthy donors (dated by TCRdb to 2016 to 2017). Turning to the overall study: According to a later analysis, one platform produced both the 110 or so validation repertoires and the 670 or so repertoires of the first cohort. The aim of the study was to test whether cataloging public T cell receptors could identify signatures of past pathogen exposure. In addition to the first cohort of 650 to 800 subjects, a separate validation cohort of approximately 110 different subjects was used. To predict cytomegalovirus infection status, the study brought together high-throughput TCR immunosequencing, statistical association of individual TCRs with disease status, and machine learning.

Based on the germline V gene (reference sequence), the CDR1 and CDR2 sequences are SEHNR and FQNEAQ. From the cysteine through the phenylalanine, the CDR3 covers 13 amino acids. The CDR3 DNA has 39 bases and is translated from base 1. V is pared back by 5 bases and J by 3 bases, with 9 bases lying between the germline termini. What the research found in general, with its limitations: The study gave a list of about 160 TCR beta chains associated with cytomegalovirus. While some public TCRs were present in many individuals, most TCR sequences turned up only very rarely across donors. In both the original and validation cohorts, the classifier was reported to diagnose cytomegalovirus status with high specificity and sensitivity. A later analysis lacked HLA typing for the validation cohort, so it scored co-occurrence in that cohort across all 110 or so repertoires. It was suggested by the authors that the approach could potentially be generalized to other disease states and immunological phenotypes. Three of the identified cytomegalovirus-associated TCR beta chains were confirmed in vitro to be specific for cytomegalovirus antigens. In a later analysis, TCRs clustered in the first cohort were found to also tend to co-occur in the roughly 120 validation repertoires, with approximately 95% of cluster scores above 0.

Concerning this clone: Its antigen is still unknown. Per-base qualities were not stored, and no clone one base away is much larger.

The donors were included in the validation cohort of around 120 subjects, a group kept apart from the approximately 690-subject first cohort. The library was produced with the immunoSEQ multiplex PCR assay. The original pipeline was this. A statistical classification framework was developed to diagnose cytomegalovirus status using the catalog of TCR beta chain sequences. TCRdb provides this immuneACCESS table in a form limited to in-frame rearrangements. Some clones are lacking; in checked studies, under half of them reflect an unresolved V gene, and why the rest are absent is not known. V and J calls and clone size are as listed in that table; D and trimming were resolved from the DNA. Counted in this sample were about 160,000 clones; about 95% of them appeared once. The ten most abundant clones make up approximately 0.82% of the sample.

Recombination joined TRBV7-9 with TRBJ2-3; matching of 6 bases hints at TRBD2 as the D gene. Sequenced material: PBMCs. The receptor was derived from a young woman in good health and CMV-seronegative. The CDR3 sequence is CASSPRGTDTQYF. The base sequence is TGTGCCAGCAGCCCCCGGGGGACAGATACGCAGTATTTT.